The rows below give T cell receptor beta chains drawn from one sample of a study of cytomegalovirus exposure and HLA in healthy donors. Only in-frame clones appear in the TCRdb table, and some are missing; sequencing was by immunoSEQ multiplex PCR. Counted here are more than 95,000 clones, about three quarters occurring once; the ten biggest clones make up roughly 5.9%. Input material: PBMCs. The receptors were gathered from a woman between 35 and 50 years old in good health and CMV-seronegative. Each CDR3 is given with its conserved first and last residue. A D gene is named only where the DNA matches it firmly. Rows may omit the clone size; those that give it use once, few, many or a size class.

CDR3 length: 16; clone size: NA; D gene: TRBD1; J gene: TRBJ2-4; V gene: TRBV28; CDR3 protein: CASSSRGTAAKNSQYF; CDR3 DNA: TGTGCCAGCAGTTCCAGGGGGACAGCGGCCAAAAACAGTCAGTACTTC
CDR3 length: 13; clone size: NA; D gene: NA; J gene: TRBJ2-2; V gene: TRBV29-1; CDR3 protein: CSAGQRGTGELFF; CDR3 DNA: TGCAGCGCCGGACAGAGGGGCACCGGGGAGCTGTTTTTT
CDR3 length: 19; clone size: NA; D gene: TRBD2; J gene: TRBJ2-1; V gene: TRBV7-2; CDR3 protein: CASNRGTSGGVSSYNEQFF; CDR3 DNA: TGTGCCAGCAACAGGGGGACTAGCGGGGGGGTCAGCTCCTACAATGAGCAGTTCTTC
CDR3 length: 14; clone size: NA; D gene: NA; J gene: TRBJ2-7; V gene: TRBV6-1; CDR3 protein: CATGVGGSSYEQYF; CDR3 DNA: TGTGCCACAGGGGTCGGTGGAAGCTCCTACGAGCAGTACTTC
CDR3 length: 16; clone size: NA; D gene: NA; J gene: TRBJ2-7; V gene: TRBV4-2; CDR3 protein: CASSQDMWRVAYEQYF; CDR3 DNA: TGTGCCAGCAGCCAAGATATGTGGCGGGTAGCCTACGAGCAGTACTTC
CDR3 length: 13; clone size: NA; D gene: TRBD1; J gene: TRBJ1-1; V gene: TRBV19; CDR3 protein: CASSISDRPEAFF; CDR3 DNA: TGTGCCAGTAGTATATCGGACAGGCCTGAAGCTTTCTTT
CDR3 length: 14; clone size: NA; D gene: NA; J gene: TRBJ2-3; V gene: TRBV5-4; CDR3 protein: CASSLGRGTDTQYF; CDR3 DNA: TGTGCCAGCAGCTTGGGACGGGGGACAGATACGCAGTATTTT
CDR3 length: 15; clone size: NA; D gene: NA; J gene: TRBJ1-4; V gene: TRBV19; CDR3 protein: CASRDPSETNEKLFF; CDR3 DNA: TGTGCCAGTAGGGATCCCAGCGAAACTAATGAAAAACTGTTTTTT
CDR3 length: 15; clone size: NA; D gene: TRBD1; J gene: TRBJ2-7; V gene: TRBV5-3; CDR3 protein: CAKSLDRDSIYEQYF; CDR3 DNA: TGTGCCAAAAGCTTAGACCGGGACAGCATCTACGAGCAGTACTTC
CDR3 length: 16; clone size: NA; D gene: TRBD2; J gene: TRBJ2-7; V gene: TRBV7-9; CDR3 protein: CASSSPLSGKAYEQYF; CDR3 DNA: TGTGCCAGCAGCTCTCCCCTTAGCGGGAAGGCCTACGAGCAGTACTTC
CDR3 length: 16; clone size: NA; D gene: NA; J gene: TRBJ1-1; V gene: TRBV2; CDR3 protein: CASRGTPGRANTEAFF; CDR3 DNA: TGTGCCAGCAGGGGGACACCAGGGAGGGCGAACACTGAAGCTTTCTTT
CDR3 length: 13; clone size: NA; D gene: NA; J gene: TRBJ2-2; V gene: TRBV7-3; CDR3 protein: CASSLIVTGELFF; CDR3 DNA: TGTGCCAGCAGCTTAATAGTAACCGGGGAGCTGTTTTTT
CDR3 length: 17; clone size: NA; D gene: NA; J gene: TRBJ2-2; V gene: TRBV6-1; CDR3 protein: CASSGRVTTRMTGELFF; CDR3 DNA: TGTGCCAGCAGTGGAAGAGTAACGACACGGATGACCGGGGAGCTGTTTTTT
CDR3 length: 14; clone size: NA; D gene: NA; J gene: TRBJ2-3; V gene: TRBV18; CDR3 protein: CASSPPSGTDTQYF; CDR3 DNA: TGTGCCAGCTCACCACCGAGCGGGACAGATACGCAGTATTTT
CDR3 length: 11; clone size: NA; D gene: NA; J gene: TRBJ2-5; V gene: TRBV6-5; CDR3 protein: CASRGRETQYF; CDR3 DNA: TGTGCCAGCAGGGGGAGGGAGACCCAGTACTTC
CDR3 length: 15; clone size: NA; D gene: TRBD1; J gene: TRBJ2-7; V gene: TRBV19; CDR3 protein: CASSIGQGMSYEQYF; CDR3 DNA: TGTGCCAGTAGCATCGGACAGGGGATGTCCTACGAGCAGTACTTC
CDR3 length: 17; clone size: NA; D gene: NA; J gene: TRBJ2-7; V gene: TRBV4-2; CDR3 protein: CASSQGLAARDAYEQYF; CDR3 DNA: TGTGCCAGCAGCCAAGGCTTAGCGGCCCGGGATGCCTACGAGCAGTACTTC
CDR3 length: 15; clone size: NA; D gene: NA; J gene: TRBJ1-1; V gene: TRBV5-4; CDR3 protein: CASSSPLGGNTEAFF; CDR3 DNA: TGTGCCAGCAGCTCCCCGTTGGGGGGGAACACTGAAGCTTTCTTT
CDR3 length: 16; clone size: NA; D gene: TRBD1; J gene: TRBJ1-4; V gene: TRBV5-1; CDR3 protein: CASSLAGTGVNEKLFF; CDR3 DNA: TGCGCCAGCAGCTTAGCAGGGACAGGGGTAAATGAAAAACTGTTTTTT
CDR3 length: 20; clone size: NA; D gene: NA; J gene: TRBJ2-3; V gene: TRBV7-8; CDR3 protein: CASSLAFLAVLGTSTDTQYF; CDR3 DNA: TGTGCCAGCAGCTTAGCGTTTCTGGCGGTCTTAGGGACAAGCACAGATACGCAGTATTTT
CDR3 length: 15; clone size: NA; D gene: NA; J gene: TRBJ1-2; V gene: TRBV19; CDR3 protein: CASSIADSLTGGYTF; CDR3 DNA: TGTGCCAGTAGTATAGCGGACAGCCTCACGGGTGGCTACACCTTC
CDR3 length: 15; clone size: NA; D gene: TRBD1; J gene: TRBJ2-7; V gene: TRBV5-4; CDR3 protein: CASSPAAGGFNEQYF; CDR3 DNA: TGTGCCAGCAGCCCCGCGGCAGGGGGCTTCAACGAGCAGTACTTC
CDR3 length: 16; clone size: NA; D gene: TRBD1; J gene: TRBJ1-6; V gene: TRBV6-1; CDR3 protein: CASSARTGPYNSPLHF; CDR3 DNA: TGTGCCAGCAGTGCAAGGACAGGGCCTTATAATTCACCCCTCCACTTT
CDR3 length: 13; clone size: NA; D gene: NA; J gene: TRBJ2-3; V gene: TRBV4-1; CDR3 protein: CASSLPGTDTQYF; CDR3 DNA: TGCGCCAGCAGCCTCCCCGGCACAGATACGCAGTATTTT
CDR3 length: 15; clone size: once; D gene: TRBD1; J gene: TRBJ2-5; V gene: TRBV7-6; CDR3 protein: CASSPRTGGGETQYF; CDR3 DNA: TGTGCCAGCAGCCCTCGGACAGGGGGCGGAGAGACCCAGTACTTC
CDR3 length: 14; clone size: medium-sized; D gene: NA; J gene: TRBJ2-1; V gene: TRBV19; CDR3 protein: CASSIDRGNFEQFF; CDR3 DNA: TGTGCCAGTAGTATAGATCGAGGAAACTTCGAGCAGTTCTTC
CDR3 length: 14; clone size: NA; D gene: TRBD2; J gene: TRBJ2-7; V gene: TRBV2; CDR3 protein: CASSWDYSSYEQYF; CDR3 DNA: TGTGCCAGCAGTTGGGACTACAGCTCCTACGAGCAGTACTTC
CDR3 length: 13; clone size: NA; D gene: NA; J gene: TRBJ1-1; V gene: TRBV5-5; CDR3 protein: CASSFGGNTEAFF; CDR3 DNA: TGTGCCAGCAGCTTCGGGGGGAACACTGAAGCTTTCTTT
CDR3 length: 12; clone size: NA; D gene: NA; J gene: TRBJ2-1; V gene: TRBV5-1; CDR3 protein: CASSFGTDEQFF; CDR3 DNA: TGCGCCAGCAGCTTCGGGACTGATGAGCAGTTCTTC
CDR3 length: 17; clone size: NA; D gene: TRBD2; J gene: TRBJ2-1; V gene: TRBV2; CDR3 protein: CASRLGEGRGSYNEQFF; CDR3 DNA: TGTGCCAGCAGGTTAGGGGAGGGCCGGGGCTCCTACAATGAGCAGTTCTTC
CDR3 length: 14; clone size: NA; D gene: NA; J gene: TRBJ1-1; V gene: TRBV5-4; CDR3 protein: CASSPAGRSTEAFF; CDR3 DNA: TGTGCCAGCAGCCCCGCGGGGAGGAGCACTGAAGCTTTCTTT
CDR3 length: 17; clone size: NA; D gene: TRBD1; J gene: TRBJ1-3; V gene: TRBV7-6; CDR3 protein: CASSLAGGQLSGNTIYF; CDR3 DNA: TGTGCCAGCAGCTTAGCAGGGGGACAGTTATCCGGAAACACCATATATTTT
CDR3 length: 15; clone size: few; D gene: TRBD2; J gene: TRBJ2-7; V gene: TRBV19; CDR3 protein: CASSLLAGGSYEQYF; CDR3 DNA: TGTGCCAGTAGCTTACTAGCGGGGGGATCCTACGAGCAGTACTTC
CDR3 length: 15; clone size: NA; D gene: NA; J gene: TRBJ2-7; V gene: TRBV11-2; CDR3 protein: CASSSAGPLVGEQYF; CDR3 DNA: TGTGCCAGCAGCTCTGCGGGACCGCTCGTGGGCGAGCAGTACTTC
CDR3 length: 13; clone size: NA; D gene: NA; J gene: TRBJ2-4; V gene: TRBV6-6; CDR3 protein: CASGELAKNIQYF; CDR3 DNA: TGTGCCAGCGGAGAACTAGCCAAAAACATTCAGTACTTC
CDR3 length: 18; clone size: NA; D gene: TRBD1; J gene: TRBJ1-5; V gene: TRBV15; CDR3 protein: CATSRDLGQGSSNQPQHF; CDR3 DNA: TGTGCCACCAGCAGAGATTTGGGACAGGGATCGAGCAATCAGCCCCAGCATTTT
CDR3 length: 15; clone size: NA; D gene: NA; J gene: TRBJ2-4; V gene: TRBV5-6; CDR3 protein: CASSLVAGAKNIQYF; CDR3 DNA: TGTGCCAGCAGCTTGGTGGCAGGCGCCAAAAACATTCAGTACTTC
CDR3 length: 13; clone size: NA; D gene: NA; J gene: TRBJ1-1; V gene: TRBV10-3; CDR3 protein: CAISEKQVAEAFF; CDR3 DNA: TGTGCCATCAGTGAAAAACAGGTCGCTGAAGCTTTCTTT
CDR3 length: 17; clone size: NA; D gene: TRBD1; J gene: TRBJ1-6; V gene: TRBV7-6; CDR3 protein: CASSLFSPGQGNSPLHF; CDR3 DNA: TGTGCCAGCAGCTTGTTTTCTCCGGGACAGGGAAATTCACCCCTCCACTTT
CDR3 length: 14; clone size: NA; D gene: NA; J gene: TRBJ1-4; V gene: TRBV11-2; CDR3 protein: CASSLGRTNEKLFF; CDR3 DNA: TGTGCCAGCAGCTTAGGTCGGACTAATGAAAAACTGTTTTTT
CDR3 length: 15; clone size: NA; D gene: TRBD2; J gene: TRBJ2-1; V gene: TRBV4-3; CDR3 protein: CASSQWTSGINEQFF; CDR3 DNA: TGCGCCAGCAGCCAATGGACTAGCGGGATTAATGAGCAGTTCTTC
CDR3 length: 18; clone size: NA; D gene: TRBD2; J gene: TRBJ2-3; V gene: TRBV11-2; CDR3 protein: CASRRLAGGREGTDTQYF; CDR3 DNA: TGTGCCAGCCGGAGACTAGCGGGAGGGCGGGAGGGCACAGATACGCAGTATTTT
CDR3 length: 14; clone size: NA; D gene: NA; J gene: TRBJ1-1; V gene: TRBV7-8; CDR3 protein: CASLQTSPNTEAFF; CDR3 DNA: TGTGCCAGCTTACAGACATCGCCGAACACTGAAGCTTTCTTT
CDR3 length: 13; clone size: NA; D gene: NA; J gene: TRBJ2-1; V gene: TRBV11-3; CDR3 protein: CASSRGNYNEQFF; CDR3 DNA: TGTGCCAGCAGCCGGGGAAACTACAATGAGCAGTTCTTC
CDR3 length: 12; clone size: NA; D gene: NA; J gene: TRBJ1-2; V gene: TRBV7-2; CDR3 protein: CASSLLRAGYTF; CDR3 DNA: TGTGCCAGCAGCTTACTGAGGGCCGGCTACACCTTC
CDR3 length: 15; clone size: once; D gene: TRBD1; J gene: TRBJ2-5; V gene: TRBV27; CDR3 protein: CASRVDRGYQETQYF; CDR3 DNA: TGTGCCAGCAGGGTGGACAGGGGCTATCAAGAGACCCAGTACTTC